The next 11 T cell receptor beta chains were all read from a single sample in a study of cytomegalovirus exposure and HLA in healthy donors (dated by TCRdb to 2017 to 2019). Libraries were built with the immunoSEQ multiplex PCR assay. For the multiplex PCR, a mixture combining 60 forward primers for TCR Vbeta segments and 13 reverse primers for TCR Jbeta segments was used. TCRdb retrieved this table from immuneACCESS and kept in-frame rearrangements only. Not all clones are present; in checked studies, unresolved V genes account for under half, and no reason is known for the remainder. Present in this sample are about 160,000 clones, approximately 70% of which were seen just once. The ten largest clones represent approximately 7.1% of the sample. The sample consisted of PBMCs. These receptors were collected from a man aged 40-49 years in good health and CMV-seropositive.

The genes are TRBV2 and TRBJ1-2; a weak D match, TRBD1 (5 bases). This CDR3 is 13 amino acids long. Germline V gives CDR1 SNHLY, CDR2 FYNNEI. With 6 bases removed from V and 3 bases from J, the gap between germline ends came to 11 bases. For the CDR3, the DNA is TGTGCCAGCAGCCCAGGACATGACTATGGCTACACCTTC. This sequence encodes CASSPGHDYGYTF.

The V call is TRBV7-2, the J call TRBJ1-5, with D perhaps TRBD1 (5 bases). The V gene's germline CDR1 is SGHTA and CDR2 FQGNSA. Trimming removed 1 base at V and 4 bases at J, with 11 bases between. This CDR3 is built from 15 residues. For the CDR3, the DNA is TGTGCCAGCAGCTTAGGGGGGAGGGAAAATCAGCCCCAGCATTTT. As protein: CASSLGGRENQPQHF.

J is TRBJ2-7 and V is TRBV15, with a weak D call TRBD2 (6 bases). The V and J ends lost 2 bases and 4 bases respectively, with 9 bases between them. Germline CDR1 reads LNHNV; CDR2 reads YYDKDF (reference sequence). CDR3 length: 13 residues. The CDR3 DNA sequence: TGTGCCACCAGCAGAAGCCGGGAGTACGAGCAGTACTTC. Translating it yields CATSRSREYEQYF.

This sequence joins TRBV5-4 and TRBJ1-1; 7 positions match TRBD1. The CDR3 totals 14 residues. Germline trimming cut 0 bases from V and 5 bases from J; bases unmatched to any gene: 4. Germline CDR1 and CDR2: SGHNT and YYREEE (reference sequence). In DNA form, the CDR3 reads TGTGCCAGCAGCTTGGAGGGGGCTCGGACTGAAGCTTTCTTT. Protein sequence: CASSLEGARTEAFF.

The CDR3, as DNA: TGTGCCATCAGTGCTTTTGGACACAACTCTGGAAACACCATATATTTT. Its protein product is CAISAFGHNSGNTIYF. This chain uses TRBV10-3 with TRBJ1-3, with D perhaps TRBD1 (5 bases). The V gene lost 4 bases and the J gene lost 0 bases, with 13 bases spanning the gap. Per the germline V gene, CDR1 is ENHRY and CDR2 is SYGVKD. This CDR3 has 16 amino acids.

The chain couples TRBV11-2 to TRBJ1-2; weak D call: TRBD1 (5 bases). CDR3 length equals 14 residues. Germline CDR1 SGHAT, CDR2 FQNNGV. The V end lost 1 base, the J end lost 8 bases, and 14 bases lay between the germline ends. The CDR3 DNA reads as TGTGCCAGCAGCTTAGGTGTACAGGTGGGGGGCTACACCTTC. Translating gives CASSLGVQVGGYTF.

This chain uses TRBV5-4 with TRBJ2-3; tentatively, D is TRBD2 (6 bases). V was trimmed by 2 bases and J by 14 bases, leaving 18 bases between them. The length of the CDR3 is 13 residues. CDR1 and CDR2 from the germline V gene are SGHNT and YYREEE (reference sequence). The CDR3 bases are TGTGCCAGCAGCTTAACCTCGGGACTCCGGCTGTATTTT. Protein sequence: CASSLTSGLRLYF.

The V and J genes are TRBV9 and TRBJ1-1; 7 positions agree with TRBD1. The germline gives CDR1 SGDLS, CDR2 YYNGEE. Trimming removed 3 bases from V and 5 bases from J; junction bases left unmatched: 10. The CDR3 has 15 amino acids. DNA for the CDR3: TGTGCCAGCAGCGGGGCACAGGGGAGGCGGACTGAAGCTTTCTTT. This codes for CASSGAQGRRTEAFF.

The chain joins TRBV11-2 to TRBJ1-5, with 7 bases identical to TRBD1. This CDR3 contains 13 residues. Germline CDR1 reads SGHAT; CDR2 reads FQNNGV. The trim removed 5 bases at V and 5 bases at J, leaving 3 bases unmatched. The CDR3 spells CASSQGTDQPQHF. CDR3 nucleotides: TGTGCCAGCAGCCAGGGGACAGATCAGCCCCAGCATTTT.

This clone was detected only a few times. The chain is built from TRBV9 and TRBJ2-2, with TRBD1 matching over 10 bases. Germline CDR1 SGDLS, CDR2 YYNGEE. The V segment lost 3 bases and the J segment 4 bases; nucleotides outside the gene matches: 6. The CDR3 totals 16 residues. DNA for the CDR3: TGTGCCAGCAGCGCCCGGGACAGGGGCCCCACCGGGGAGCTGTTTTTT. It is translated as CASSARDRGPTGELFF.

This clone is medium-sized. The gene calls are TRBV5-6 and TRBJ1-5; D remains ambiguous. Between the trimmed V and J ends, which lost 0 bases and 0 bases, there was a span of 16 bases. Germline assignment: CDR1 SGHDT and CDR2 YYEEEE. CDR3 length equals 18 residues. CDR3 sequence reads: CASSLGGFDPYSNQPQHF. Written as DNA, the CDR3 is TGTGCCAGCAGCTTGGGAGGTTTCGACCCTTATAGCAATCAGCCCCAGCATTTT.